This TCR beta chain derives from a study of CD8 T cells in Susac syndrome (dated by TCRdb to the late 2010s). For the study in its entirety: Among the Susac syndrome patients who were sequenced, clinically active disease was present in five or six and clinical remission was observed in under ten. At blood withdrawal, Susac syndrome patients were therapy-naive, treated with corticosteroids (with IVIg additionally given to some), or treated with IVIg alone. The study used repertoire sequencing to test whether antigen drove CD8+ T cell activation and differentiation in Susac syndrome. General study outcomes and caveats: In the CD4+ T cell repertoire of Susac syndrome patients, clonal expansion was not detected. The TCR sequencing and HLA analysis was acknowledged to have included a relatively small number of individuals.

Peripheral blood CD8+ and CD4+ T cells from healthy donors, Susac syndrome patients and multiple sclerosis patients were profiled by high-throughput TCR beta sequencing. The Susac syndrome patients fulfilled recently defined diagnostic criteria for either definite or probable disease. CD8+ TEMRA cells were enriched by FACS, while bulk CD8+ and CD4+ T cells were purified by magnetic negative isolation. Blood was collected in EDTA tubes and processed within 24 hours, with PBMCs isolated through density gradient centrifugation. PBMCs intended for TCR sequencing were cryopreserved in liquid nitrogen and were subsequently thawed in a 37 degrees C water bath. The sorted or isolated CD4+, CD8+ and CD8+ TEMRA cells reached a purity of at least 90%. RNA was extracted with the RNeasy kit and about 0.5 to 1 ug was reverse transcribed using random hexamers. The immunoSEQ multiplex PCR assay, covering 54 Vbeta and 13 Jbeta segments, was used to amplify TCR beta CDR3 regions. To correct PCR amplification bias, a synthetic template baseline was used for both primer optimization and computational correction. The authors' pipeline ran thus. Reads were annotated to V, D and J genes according to IMGT and were analyzed with immunoSEQ Analyzer, with only productive sequences retained. Clonality was computed as one minus Shannon entropy normalized by log2 of the number of productive unique sequences. For each patient and control, public and private clones were evaluated within the 100 most prevalent clones. A clone was defined as Susac-specific if it was absent from the healthy and MS cohorts, from roughly 1,000 published viral clones and from other ImmuneACCESS disease sequences. Clones were called with MiXCR by TCRdb after fastp trimmed the public reads at Q25, and only in-frame beta chains were retained. Entries that share a CDR3 protein sequence are merged under the most common genes and DNA. These V and J calls derive from TCRdb rather than the authors' analysis. Counted in this sample were some 150,000 distinct CDR3 sequences; approximately 95% of them appeared once. The ten top clones hold 0.16% of the sample.

A word on this clonotype: Its recognized antigen is unknown. No much larger clone exists at a distance of one base, and base qualities are not known.

The germline V gene (reference sequence) sets CDR1 to DFQATT and CDR2 to SNEGSKA. V is pared back by 3 bases and J by 8 bases, with 13 bases lying between the germline termini. The CDR3 contains 12 residues, cysteine and phenylalanine counted. Left in the record is the CDR3 DNA by itself, 36 bases read in frame from the first base. This chain is built from TRBV20-1 and TRBJ1-2; the D gene is perhaps TRBD1, from 5 matching bases. The sequenced sample was CD4+ T cells from PBMCs. The clonotype originates from a human donor with Susac syndrome. The encoded CDR3 is CSASSGTVGYTF. The DNA is TGCAGTGCTAGTTCCGGGACGGTGGGCTACACCTTC.